Following are 26 T cell receptor beta chains from one sample sequenced in a study of T cell responses to AZD1222 COVID-19 vaccine. Sequencing used immunoSEQ multiplex PCR; TCRdb keeps in-frame clones, though not all of them. The sample records about 180,000 clones, around 90% being singletons. The sample here was peripheral blood, taken 28 days after the second AZD1222 dose. Receptors were obtained from an adult who received the AZD1222 COVID-19 vaccine.

V and J are TRBV11-3 and TRBJ2-3, with 9 bases identical to TRBD2. This CDR3 spans 17 amino acids. Germline loops: CDR1 SGHNT, CDR2 YENEEA. V shed 5 bases and J 2 bases; nucleotides not matched to a gene: 11. CDR3 in amino acids: CASSPETTSGFTDTQYF. CDR3 DNA: TGTGCCAGCAGCCCGGAGACGACTAGCGGCTTCACAGATACGCAGTATTTT.

V usage is TRBV9 and J usage is TRBJ2-3, with D possibly TRBD2 on 6 matching bases. CDR1 and CDR2 from the germline V gene are SGDLS and YYNGEE. The CDR3 has 14 amino acids. Trimming took 3 bases from V and 0 from J, leaving 8 bases between them. CDR3 sequence (DNA): TGTGCCAGCAGCGACCGGGGGAGCACAGATACGCAGTATTTT. Protein sequence: CASSDRGSTDTQYF.

The J gene is TRBJ2-4, the V gene TRBV5-6, with D tentatively TRBD2 (6 bases). The germline gives CDR1 SGHDT, CDR2 YYEEEE. V lost 2 bases, J lost 0 bases, and 9 bases lay in between. The CDR3 length is 15 residues. The CDR3: CASSFGGVAKNIQYF. The CDR3 region has the DNA TGTGCCAGCAGCTTCGGCGGGGTAGCCAAAAACATTCAGTACTTC. The whole variable domain, filled in from reference TRBV5-6 and TRBJ2-4, reads DAGVTQSPTHLIKTRGQQVTLRCSPKSGHDTVSWYQQALGQGPQFIFQYYEEEERQRGNFPDRFSGHQFPNYSSELNVNALLLGDSALYLCASSFGGVAKNIQYFGAGTRLSVL.

V is TRBV5-4 and J is TRBJ2-7; 12 bases match TRBD2. V trimming: 0 bases; J trimming: 3 bases; junction bases outside the gene matches: 7. CDR1 is SGHNT and CDR2 is YYREEE in the germline V gene (reference sequence). This CDR3 is built from 17 residues. DNA for the CDR3: TGTGCCAGCAGCTTGGCCCCGGGACTAGCGGGCCTCTACGAGCAGTACTTC. It translates to CASSLAPGLAGLYEQYF. Full variable domain (remainder filled in from reference TRBV5-4 and TRBJ2-7): ETGVTQSPTHLIKTRGQQVTLRCSSQSGHNTVSWYQQALGQGPQFIFQYYREEENGRGNFPPRFSGLQFPNYSSELNVNALELDDSALYLCASSLAPGLAGLYEQYFGPGTRLTVT.

The CDR3 nucleotides read TGCGCCAGCAGCCTCCAGAGAGGGGATAACAATTCACCCCTCCACTTT. As protein: CASSLQRGDNNSPLHF. This chain joins TRBV4-3 and TRBJ1-6, with D perhaps TRBD1 (5 bases). Trimming shortened V by 4 bases and J by 7 bases, and 17 bases separated the two germline ends. This CDR3 contains 16 residues. CDR1 is LGHNA, CDR2 YSLEER, per germline.

The chain carries TRBV7-9 and TRBJ2-7; D remains ambiguous. The CDR3 contains 11 residues. Germline lookup yields CDR1 SEHNR and CDR2 FQNEAQ (reference sequence). The germline V and J ends were trimmed by 4 bases and 6 bases, with 7 bases remaining between them. This chain's CDR3 is CASSSPPEQYF. CDR3 nucleotide sequence: TGTGCCAGCAGCTCCCCCCCCGAGCAGTACTTC.

The rearrangement links TRBV28 to TRBJ1-2; D is ambiguous. The CDR3 spans 13 residues. Trimming took 3 bases from V and 2 from J, leaving 7 bases between them. Germline CDR1 is MDHEN and CDR2 is SYDVKM. CDR3 loop: CASSLADNYGYTF. As DNA, the CDR3 is TGTGCCAGCAGTTTGGCTGACAACTATGGCTACACCTTC.

V and J are TRBV2 and TRBJ2-2; weak D call: TRBD2 (6 bases). This CDR3 comprises 15 residues. V was cut by 3 bases and J by 1 base, with 9 bases left in between. In germline, CDR1 is SNHLY, CDR2 FYNNEI. CDR3 sequence: CASSELAVNTGELFF. CDR3 DNA: TGTGCCAGCAGTGAGTTAGCGGTGAACACCGGGGAGCTGTTTTTT. The full variable domain, its missing parts supplied by reference TRBV2 and TRBJ2-2, is EPEVTQTPSHQVTQMGQEVILRCVPISNHLYFYWYRQILGQKVEFLVSFYNNEISEKSEIFDDQFSVERPDGSNFTLKIRSTKLEDSAMYFCASSELAVNTGELFFGEGSRLTVL.

This chain uses TRBV5-6 with TRBJ2-3; TRBD2 matches at 10 bases. V lost 3 bases to trimming and J lost 0 bases; unmatched junction nucleotides: 1. The CDR3 runs 15 residues. CDR1 SGHDT and CDR2 YYEEEE come from the germline V gene. This chain's CDR3 is CASSSSGRSTDTQYF. The CDR3 region has the DNA TGTGCCAGCAGCTCTAGCGGGAGAAGCACAGATACGCAGTATTTT.

V and J are TRBV7-2 and TRBJ1-2, with 11 bases aligning to TRBD1. CDR1 is SGHTA, CDR2 FQGNSA, per germline. Unmatched junction bases numbered 6, after V lost 2 bases and J lost 4 bases. The CDR3 has 16 residues. The CDR3 loop is CASSLTGQGEAYGYTF. DNA of the CDR3: TGTGCCAGCAGCTTAACGGGACAGGGGGAGGCCTATGGCTACACCTTC. The full variable domain, completed using reference TRBV7-2 and TRBJ1-2, is GAGVSQSPSNKVTEKGKDVELRCDPISGHTALYWYRQSLGQGLEFLIYFQGNSAPDKSGLPSDRFSAERTGGSVSTLTIQRTQQEDSAVYLCASSLTGQGEAYGYTFGSGTRLTVV.

The chain is built from TRBV7-2 and TRBJ1-5; 8 bases agree with TRBD1. The ends lost 4 bases at V and 5 bases at J; junction bases unmatched: 4. The CDR3 runs to 14 residues. Germline-derived CDR1 and CDR2 are SGHTA and FQGNSA. The CDR3: CASSSDRAHQPQHF. The CDR3 DNA reads as TGTGCCAGCAGCTCGGACAGGGCACATCAGCCCCAGCATTTT.

The V and J genes are TRBV10-3 and TRBJ1-5; D gene unclear. Trimming shortened V by 7 bases and J by 4 bases, and 11 bases separated the two germline ends. Per the germline V gene, CDR1 is ENHRY and CDR2 is SYGVKD. This CDR3 is built from 13 residues. CDR3 sequence (DNA): TGTGCCATCAACTCGCAGGTTAATCAGCCCCAGCATTTT. Protein sequence: CAINSQVNQPQHF.

V is TRBV12-3 or TRBV12-4 and J is TRBJ1-4, with D unclear. V shed 4 bases and J shed 8 bases, with 11 bases lying between them. The CDR3 totals 13 residues. Written as DNA, the CDR3 is TGTGCCAGCAGTTCGGCAACTCACGAAAAACTGTTTTTT. Translating gives CASSSATHEKLFF.

The J gene is TRBJ2-7, the V gene TRBV2; D gene ambiguous. Germline CDR1 SNHLY, CDR2 FYNNEI. Trimming left V 4 bases short and J 3 bases short, with 7 bases between. CDR3 length: 12 amino acids. CDR3 sequence (DNA): TGTGCCAGCAGTGTTTGGATCTACGAGCAGTACTTC. As protein: CASSVWIYEQYF.

The CDR3 sequence is CASSLRTSGATGELFF. CDR3 DNA sequence: TGCGCCAGCAGCTTGAGGACTAGCGGGGCTACCGGGGAGCTGTTTTTT. V and J are TRBV5-1 and TRBJ2-2, with 12 bases identical to TRBD2. Germline V gives CDR1 SGHRS, CDR2 YFSETQ. V lost 1 base and J lost 5; bases outside the gene matches: 3. The CDR3 is 16 amino acids.

The chain links TRBV7-2 to TRBJ1-3, with D maybe TRBD1 (5 bases). The CDR3 loop spans 13 amino acids. The V end lost 1 base, the J end lost 7 bases, and 8 bases lay between the germline ends. From germline, CDR1 is SGHTA and CDR2 FQGNSA. CDR3 nucleotides: TGTGCCAGCAGCTTAGGGCAGGGCAACACCATATATTTT. Translating it yields CASSLGQGNTIYF.

The chain has TRBV5-6 and TRBJ1-1; 9 bases agree with TRBD1. The germline CDR1 and CDR2 sequences are SGHDT and YYEEEE. J gave up 5 bases and V 4 bases, and 12 bases lay outside the gene matches. This CDR3 contains 16 residues. The CDR3 DNA reads as TGTGCCAGCAGCCTCAGATCCGGGACAGGGTATACTGAAGCTTTCTTT. Protein: CASSLRSGTGYTEAFF.

The gene calls are TRBV5-4 and TRBJ2-1, with TRBD1 identical over 8 bases. The CDR3 is 15 residues long. Germline assignment: CDR1 SGHNT and CDR2 YYREEE (reference sequence). With 3 bases clipped from V and 3 bases from J, the junction kept 5 bases outside the gene matches. The DNA for the CDR3 is TGTGCCAGCAGCTCAAAGACAGGGGTCTACAATGAGCAGTTCTTC. Translated: CASSSKTGVYNEQFF.

The chain joins TRBV6-1 to TRBJ2-3; 7 nucleotides line up with TRBD2. V shed 3 bases, J shed 2 bases, and the junction held 14 bases outside the gene matches. CDR1 MNHNS and CDR2 SASEGT come from the germline V gene. The CDR3 extends over 18 amino acids. The CDR3 spells CASSDRLGASGNTDTQYF. The CDR3 region has the DNA TGTGCCAGCAGTGATCGATTAGGAGCTAGCGGAAACACAGATACGCAGTATTTT.

The chain has TRBV19 and TRBJ1-2, with D uncertain. The length of the CDR3 is 11 residues. Trimming removed 5 bases at V and 4 bases at J, with 5 bases between. Germline V gene sequence: CDR1 LNHDA, CDR2 SQIVND (reference sequence). The CDR3: CASSHAYGYTF. CDR3 sequence (DNA): TGTGCCAGTAGTCACGCCTATGGCTACACCTTC.

Here the CDR3 DNA reads TGTGCCAGCTCACCAAATGAGGTGAACACTGAAGCTTTCTTT. Protein: CASSPNEVNTEAFF. The chain uses TRBV18 and TRBJ1-1; D uncertain. Trimming shortened V by 2 bases and J by 0 bases, and 7 bases separated the two germline ends. Germline assignment: CDR1 KGHSH and CDR2 LQKENI. The length of the CDR3 is 14 residues.

The chain carries TRBV7-9 and TRBJ2-7; D not resolved. Germline-derived CDR1 and CDR2 are SEHNR and FQNEAQ (reference sequence). Trimming shortened V by 3 bases and J by 3 bases, and 9 bases separated the two germline ends. There are 13 residues in the CDR3. This CDR3 reads CASSFGEHYEQYF. DNA of the CDR3: TGTGCCAGCAGCTTTGGCGAACACTACGAGCAGTACTTC.

The chain links TRBV2 to TRBJ2-3, with 10 bases aligning to TRBD2. Germline V gene data show CDR1 as SNHLY and CDR2 as FYNNEI. This CDR3 contains 13 residues. V shed 8 bases and J 6 bases; nucleotides not matched to a gene: 5. The CDR3 nucleotides read TGTGCCAGCCAGGAGCGGGGGGGCGATACGCAGTATTTT. Translated, it gives CASQERGGDTQYF.

The J gene is TRBJ1-2, the V gene TRBV5-3, with D tentatively TRBD1 (5 bases). Being an ORF, TRBV5-3 has a function that is uncertain. Trimming stripped 4 bases from V and 8 bases from J, with 18 bases between. The CDR3 length is 14 residues. CDR3 amino acids: CARSPRQGAWGYTF. As DNA, the CDR3 is TGTGCCAGAAGCCCGAGGCAGGGCGCATGGGGCTACACCTTC.

The V call is TRBV6-5, the J call TRBJ2-5, with a possible D match to TRBD1 (5 bases). The CDR3 has 16 amino acids. Trimming took off 0 bases at V and 1 base at J, with 12 bases between the two ends. Germline values: CDR1 MNHEY, CDR2 SVGAGI. CDR3 in DNA: TGTGCCAGCAGTTACTCGTTAGTACAGGCCCAAGAGACCCAGTACTTC. Its translation is CASSYSLVQAQETQYF.

This sequence joins TRBV27 and TRBJ2-5; 9 bases are a match to TRBD2. J lost 5 bases, V lost 7 bases, and 17 bases had no gene match. Germline lookup yields CDR1 MNHEY and CDR2 SMNVEV (reference sequence). The CDR3 covers 17 residues. CDR3 sequence: CASTSLGLAGIGETQYF. The CDR3, as DNA: TGTGCCAGCACTTCCCTAGGGCTAGCGGGAATAGGGGAGACCCAGTACTTC.